This paragraph covers one TCR beta chain sequence. Germline loops: CDR1 LGHNA, CDR2 YNFKEQ. V dropped 0 bases and J dropped 3 bases, with 9 bases sitting between them. The CDR3 contains 15 residues. Here immunoSEQ multiplex PCR was the method, and the copy in TCRdb shows in-frame clones only, minus some. The sample gives about 140,000 clones, 70% to 85% of which show up once; roughly 3.5% is in the top ten. The data stem from a study of blood T cell repertoires in COVID-19. Sequencing used peripheral blood. The sequence was collected from a man aged 55-75 years with acute or convalescent COVID-19. The V gene is TRBV4-2, the J gene TRBJ2-1; TRBD2 is a possible D gene (6 bases). Written as DNA, the CDR3 is TGTGCCAGCAGCCAAGATGTAGCGGACTACAATGAGCAGTTCTTC. Amino acid sequence: CASSQDVADYNEQFF.